This TCR beta chain derives from a study of shared clonotypes between healthy human individuals. Losses at the gene ends were 0 bases for V and 4 bases for J; bases not matched to a gene: 3. Germline V CDR1 and CDR2: LGHNA, YSLEER. The CDR3 runs to 16 residues. Generated by immunoSEQ multiplex PCR, the TCRdb table keeps only in-frame clones and is missing some. The repertoire includes around 1.5 million clones, 98% of them detected once, and roughly 0.42% sits in the top ten. The sample taken for sequencing was naive CD4+ T cells sorted from blood. The subset was: CD45RA+ positively selected. The sequence derives from a man aged 25-40 years in good health. This chain links TRBV4-3 with TRBJ2-7; TRBD2 aligns across 13 bases. The CDR3 coding sequence is TGCGCCAGCAGCCAAGACGGACTAGCGGGAGAGTACGAGCAGTACTTC. This sequence encodes CASSQDGLAGEYEQYF.